This TCR beta chain is from a study of T cell responses to AZD1222 COVID-19 vaccine. The assay was immunoSEQ multiplex PCR, and TCRdb's table has in-frame clones only and misses some. The table shows under 200,000 clones, with roughly 90% occurring only once. Trimming removed 8 bases at V and 0 bases at J, with 11 bases between. The CDR3 length is 13 residues. Germline CDR1 and CDR2: SNHLY and FYNNEI. Source: peripheral blood, taken 28 days after the second AZD1222 dose. V gene TRBV2 combines with J gene TRBJ2-7; no definite D call. The TCR originated in an adult who received the AZD1222 COVID-19 vaccine. In nucleotides, the CDR3 is TGTGCCAGCTTAGAAAGGAGCTCCTACGAGCAGTACTTC. It yields the protein CASLERSSYEQYF. The whole variable domain, filled in from reference TRBV2 and TRBJ2-7, reads EPEVTQTPSHQVTQMGQEVILRCVPISNHLYFYWYRQILGQKVEFLVSFYNNEISEKSEIFDDQFSVERPDGSNFTLKIRSTKLEDSAMYFCASLERSSYEQYFGPGTRLTVT.